This T cell receptor beta chain was captured in a study of OX40 agonist ivuxolimab in advanced cancers. Profiled with immunoSEQ multiplex PCR; TCRdb holds only in-frame clones, not every one. The repertoire holds roughly 84,000 clones, with over 70% as singletons. The sequences come from CD4+ or CD8+ T cells sorted from blood, collected in a trial of the OX40 agonist ivuxolimab. This clonotype was sampled from an adult with an advanced solid tumor such as melanoma, head and neck, liver or kidney cancer.

CDR3 in DNA: TGTGCCAGTAGTAACGACCCTGGGACACTATACGAGCAGTACTTC. Amino acids: CASSNDPGTLYEQYF. The chain is built from TRBV19 and TRBJ2-7; a possible D gene is TRBD1 (6 bases). The CDR3 is 15 residues long. Germline CDR1 is LNHDA and CDR2 is SQIVND (reference sequence). Trimming removed 4 bases at V and 4 bases at J, with 17 bases between. Full variable domain (remainder filled in from reference TRBV19 and TRBJ2-7): DGGITQSPKYLFRKEGQNVTLSCEQNLNHDAMYWYRQDPGQGLRLIYYSQIVNDFQKGDIAEGYSVSREKKESFPLTVTSAQKNPTAFYLCASSNDPGTLYEQYFGPGTRLTVT.